Described below is a single T cell receptor (beta chain) sequence and its context. The sample is drawn from a study of blood T cell repertoires in COVID-19. In the original workflow: Counts of nucleated cells, estimated from reference gene primer amplification, were obtained. Assay: immunoSEQ multiplex PCR; the TCRdb copy retains only in-frame clones and omits some. Clone size and V and J calls were adopted from that table, with D and trimming inferred from the DNA. The table lists roughly 330,000 clones, roughly 90% of them singletons, with 5% to 7.5% in the top ten. The sequenced sample consisted of peripheral blood. This clonotype was sampled from a man younger than 35 who had recovered from COVID-19.

In DNA, the CDR3 is TGTGCCAGCTCAACTAGCGGGAGCTCCTACAATGAGCAGTTCTTC. It codes for CASSTSGSSYNEQFF. This chain connects TRBV18 to TRBJ2-1, with 11 nucleotides matching TRBD2. Germline V gives CDR1 KGHSH, CDR2 LQKENI. This CDR3 is built from 15 residues. J gave up 0 bases and V 5 bases, and 0 bases lay outside the gene matches.